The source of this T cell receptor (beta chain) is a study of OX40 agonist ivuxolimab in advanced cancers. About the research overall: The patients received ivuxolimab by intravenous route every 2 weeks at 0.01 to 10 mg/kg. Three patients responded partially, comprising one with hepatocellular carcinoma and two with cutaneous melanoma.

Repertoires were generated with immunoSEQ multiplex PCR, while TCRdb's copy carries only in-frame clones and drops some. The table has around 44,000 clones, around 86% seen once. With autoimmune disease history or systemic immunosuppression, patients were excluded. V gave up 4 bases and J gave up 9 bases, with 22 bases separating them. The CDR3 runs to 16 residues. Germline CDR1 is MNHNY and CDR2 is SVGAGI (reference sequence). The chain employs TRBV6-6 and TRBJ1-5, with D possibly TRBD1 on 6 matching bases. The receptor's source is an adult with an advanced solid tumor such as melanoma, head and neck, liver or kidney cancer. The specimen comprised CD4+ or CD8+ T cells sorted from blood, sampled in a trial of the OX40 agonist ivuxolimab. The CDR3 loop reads CASSSPGANSRGPQHF. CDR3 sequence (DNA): TGTGCCAGCAGTTCTCCGGGGGCGAACTCCCGGGGGCCCCAGCATTTT.